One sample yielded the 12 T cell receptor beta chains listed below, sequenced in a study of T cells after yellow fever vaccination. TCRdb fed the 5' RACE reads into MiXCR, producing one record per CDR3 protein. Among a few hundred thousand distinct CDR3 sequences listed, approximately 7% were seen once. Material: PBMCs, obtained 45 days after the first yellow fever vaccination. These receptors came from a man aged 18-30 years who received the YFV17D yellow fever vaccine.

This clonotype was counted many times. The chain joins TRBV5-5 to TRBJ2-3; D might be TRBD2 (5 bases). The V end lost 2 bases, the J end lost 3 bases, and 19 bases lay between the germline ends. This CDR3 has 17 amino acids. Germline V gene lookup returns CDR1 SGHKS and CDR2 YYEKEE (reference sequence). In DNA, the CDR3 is TGTGCCAGCAGCTTTAGGGCCCGAGGGCCTCTTACAGATACGCAGTATTTT. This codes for CASSFRARGPLTDTQYF.

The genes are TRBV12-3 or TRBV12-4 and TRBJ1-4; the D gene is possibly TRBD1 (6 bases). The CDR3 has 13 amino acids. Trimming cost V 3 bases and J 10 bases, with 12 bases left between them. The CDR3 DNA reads TGTGCCAGCAGTTTGGGGGGCGGCGTAAAACTGTTTTTT. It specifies CASSLGGGVKLFF.

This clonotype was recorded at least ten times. The CDR3 nucleotides read TGTGCCAGCAGTTTAGCCGGGACTAGTCGAGTTGAGACCCAGTACTTC. Its translation is CASSLAGTSRVETQYF. The chain joins TRBV27 to TRBJ2-5, with 8 positions matching TRBD2. CDR1 and CDR2 from the germline V gene are MNHEY and SMNVEV (reference sequence). The CDR3 loop spans 16 amino acids. Losses at the gene ends were 2 bases for V and 5 bases for J; bases not matched to a gene: 10.

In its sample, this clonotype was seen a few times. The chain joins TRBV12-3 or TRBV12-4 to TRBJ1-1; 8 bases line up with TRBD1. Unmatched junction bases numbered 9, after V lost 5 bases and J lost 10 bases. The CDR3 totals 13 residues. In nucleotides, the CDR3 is TGTGCCAGCAGTCCCTTCAGGGGGCTGTCAGCTTTCTTT. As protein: CASSPFRGLSAFF.

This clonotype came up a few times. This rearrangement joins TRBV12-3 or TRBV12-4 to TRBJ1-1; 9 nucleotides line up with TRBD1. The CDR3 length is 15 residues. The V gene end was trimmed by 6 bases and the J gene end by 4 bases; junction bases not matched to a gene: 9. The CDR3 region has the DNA TGTGCCAGCAGGTACACCGGGACAGGGTTCACTGAAGCTTTCTTT. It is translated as CASRYTGTGFTEAFF.

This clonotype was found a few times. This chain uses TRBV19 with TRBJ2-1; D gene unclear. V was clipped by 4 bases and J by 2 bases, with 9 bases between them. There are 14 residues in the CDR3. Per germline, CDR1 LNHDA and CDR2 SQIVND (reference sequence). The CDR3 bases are TGTGCCAGTAGTAGGAGTCCGACCTACAATGAGCAGTTCTTC. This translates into CASSRSPTYNEQFF.

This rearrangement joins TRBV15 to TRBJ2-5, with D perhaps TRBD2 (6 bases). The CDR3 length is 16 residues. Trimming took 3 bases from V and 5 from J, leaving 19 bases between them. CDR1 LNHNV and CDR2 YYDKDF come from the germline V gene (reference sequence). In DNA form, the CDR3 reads TGTGCCACCAGCAGGGGCTCCGGCAGGAGGGTTGAGACCCAGTACTTC. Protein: CATSRGSGRRVETQYF.

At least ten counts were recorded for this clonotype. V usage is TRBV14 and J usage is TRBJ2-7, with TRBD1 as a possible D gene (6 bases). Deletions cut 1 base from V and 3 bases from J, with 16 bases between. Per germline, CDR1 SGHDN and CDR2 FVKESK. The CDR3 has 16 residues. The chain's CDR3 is CASSQGAAGVCYEQYV. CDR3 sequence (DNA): TGTGCCAGCAGCCAAGGGGCGGCAGGGGTTTGCTACGAGCAGTACGTC.

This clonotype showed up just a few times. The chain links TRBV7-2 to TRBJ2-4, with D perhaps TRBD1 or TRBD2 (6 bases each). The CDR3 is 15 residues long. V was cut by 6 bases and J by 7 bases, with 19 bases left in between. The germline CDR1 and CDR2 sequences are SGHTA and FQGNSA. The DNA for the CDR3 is TGTGCCAGCAGTCAAGTGGGGGGCCGTTCTAACATTCAGTACTTC. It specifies CASSQVGGRSNIQYF.

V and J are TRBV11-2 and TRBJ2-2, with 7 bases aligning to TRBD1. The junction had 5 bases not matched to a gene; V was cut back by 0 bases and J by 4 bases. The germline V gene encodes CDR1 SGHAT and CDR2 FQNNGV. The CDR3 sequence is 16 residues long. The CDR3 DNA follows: TGTGCCAGCAGCTTAGATAGTGCAGGGGGCACCGGGGAGCTGTTTTTT. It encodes CASSLDSAGGTGELFF.

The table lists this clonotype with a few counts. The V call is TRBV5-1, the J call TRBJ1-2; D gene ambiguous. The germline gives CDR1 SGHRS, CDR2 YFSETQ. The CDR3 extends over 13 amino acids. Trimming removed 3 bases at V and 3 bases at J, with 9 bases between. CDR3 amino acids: CASSYGRDYGYTF. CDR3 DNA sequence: TGCGCCAGCAGCTACGGAAGGGACTATGGCTACACCTTC.

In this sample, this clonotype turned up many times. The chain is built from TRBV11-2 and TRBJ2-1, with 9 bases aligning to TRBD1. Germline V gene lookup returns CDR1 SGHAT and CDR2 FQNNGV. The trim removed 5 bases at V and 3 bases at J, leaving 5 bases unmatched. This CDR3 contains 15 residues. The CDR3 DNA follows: TGTGCCAGCAGCAAGGGACAGGGAGGCTACAATGAGCAGTTCTTC. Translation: CASSKGQGGYNEQFF.